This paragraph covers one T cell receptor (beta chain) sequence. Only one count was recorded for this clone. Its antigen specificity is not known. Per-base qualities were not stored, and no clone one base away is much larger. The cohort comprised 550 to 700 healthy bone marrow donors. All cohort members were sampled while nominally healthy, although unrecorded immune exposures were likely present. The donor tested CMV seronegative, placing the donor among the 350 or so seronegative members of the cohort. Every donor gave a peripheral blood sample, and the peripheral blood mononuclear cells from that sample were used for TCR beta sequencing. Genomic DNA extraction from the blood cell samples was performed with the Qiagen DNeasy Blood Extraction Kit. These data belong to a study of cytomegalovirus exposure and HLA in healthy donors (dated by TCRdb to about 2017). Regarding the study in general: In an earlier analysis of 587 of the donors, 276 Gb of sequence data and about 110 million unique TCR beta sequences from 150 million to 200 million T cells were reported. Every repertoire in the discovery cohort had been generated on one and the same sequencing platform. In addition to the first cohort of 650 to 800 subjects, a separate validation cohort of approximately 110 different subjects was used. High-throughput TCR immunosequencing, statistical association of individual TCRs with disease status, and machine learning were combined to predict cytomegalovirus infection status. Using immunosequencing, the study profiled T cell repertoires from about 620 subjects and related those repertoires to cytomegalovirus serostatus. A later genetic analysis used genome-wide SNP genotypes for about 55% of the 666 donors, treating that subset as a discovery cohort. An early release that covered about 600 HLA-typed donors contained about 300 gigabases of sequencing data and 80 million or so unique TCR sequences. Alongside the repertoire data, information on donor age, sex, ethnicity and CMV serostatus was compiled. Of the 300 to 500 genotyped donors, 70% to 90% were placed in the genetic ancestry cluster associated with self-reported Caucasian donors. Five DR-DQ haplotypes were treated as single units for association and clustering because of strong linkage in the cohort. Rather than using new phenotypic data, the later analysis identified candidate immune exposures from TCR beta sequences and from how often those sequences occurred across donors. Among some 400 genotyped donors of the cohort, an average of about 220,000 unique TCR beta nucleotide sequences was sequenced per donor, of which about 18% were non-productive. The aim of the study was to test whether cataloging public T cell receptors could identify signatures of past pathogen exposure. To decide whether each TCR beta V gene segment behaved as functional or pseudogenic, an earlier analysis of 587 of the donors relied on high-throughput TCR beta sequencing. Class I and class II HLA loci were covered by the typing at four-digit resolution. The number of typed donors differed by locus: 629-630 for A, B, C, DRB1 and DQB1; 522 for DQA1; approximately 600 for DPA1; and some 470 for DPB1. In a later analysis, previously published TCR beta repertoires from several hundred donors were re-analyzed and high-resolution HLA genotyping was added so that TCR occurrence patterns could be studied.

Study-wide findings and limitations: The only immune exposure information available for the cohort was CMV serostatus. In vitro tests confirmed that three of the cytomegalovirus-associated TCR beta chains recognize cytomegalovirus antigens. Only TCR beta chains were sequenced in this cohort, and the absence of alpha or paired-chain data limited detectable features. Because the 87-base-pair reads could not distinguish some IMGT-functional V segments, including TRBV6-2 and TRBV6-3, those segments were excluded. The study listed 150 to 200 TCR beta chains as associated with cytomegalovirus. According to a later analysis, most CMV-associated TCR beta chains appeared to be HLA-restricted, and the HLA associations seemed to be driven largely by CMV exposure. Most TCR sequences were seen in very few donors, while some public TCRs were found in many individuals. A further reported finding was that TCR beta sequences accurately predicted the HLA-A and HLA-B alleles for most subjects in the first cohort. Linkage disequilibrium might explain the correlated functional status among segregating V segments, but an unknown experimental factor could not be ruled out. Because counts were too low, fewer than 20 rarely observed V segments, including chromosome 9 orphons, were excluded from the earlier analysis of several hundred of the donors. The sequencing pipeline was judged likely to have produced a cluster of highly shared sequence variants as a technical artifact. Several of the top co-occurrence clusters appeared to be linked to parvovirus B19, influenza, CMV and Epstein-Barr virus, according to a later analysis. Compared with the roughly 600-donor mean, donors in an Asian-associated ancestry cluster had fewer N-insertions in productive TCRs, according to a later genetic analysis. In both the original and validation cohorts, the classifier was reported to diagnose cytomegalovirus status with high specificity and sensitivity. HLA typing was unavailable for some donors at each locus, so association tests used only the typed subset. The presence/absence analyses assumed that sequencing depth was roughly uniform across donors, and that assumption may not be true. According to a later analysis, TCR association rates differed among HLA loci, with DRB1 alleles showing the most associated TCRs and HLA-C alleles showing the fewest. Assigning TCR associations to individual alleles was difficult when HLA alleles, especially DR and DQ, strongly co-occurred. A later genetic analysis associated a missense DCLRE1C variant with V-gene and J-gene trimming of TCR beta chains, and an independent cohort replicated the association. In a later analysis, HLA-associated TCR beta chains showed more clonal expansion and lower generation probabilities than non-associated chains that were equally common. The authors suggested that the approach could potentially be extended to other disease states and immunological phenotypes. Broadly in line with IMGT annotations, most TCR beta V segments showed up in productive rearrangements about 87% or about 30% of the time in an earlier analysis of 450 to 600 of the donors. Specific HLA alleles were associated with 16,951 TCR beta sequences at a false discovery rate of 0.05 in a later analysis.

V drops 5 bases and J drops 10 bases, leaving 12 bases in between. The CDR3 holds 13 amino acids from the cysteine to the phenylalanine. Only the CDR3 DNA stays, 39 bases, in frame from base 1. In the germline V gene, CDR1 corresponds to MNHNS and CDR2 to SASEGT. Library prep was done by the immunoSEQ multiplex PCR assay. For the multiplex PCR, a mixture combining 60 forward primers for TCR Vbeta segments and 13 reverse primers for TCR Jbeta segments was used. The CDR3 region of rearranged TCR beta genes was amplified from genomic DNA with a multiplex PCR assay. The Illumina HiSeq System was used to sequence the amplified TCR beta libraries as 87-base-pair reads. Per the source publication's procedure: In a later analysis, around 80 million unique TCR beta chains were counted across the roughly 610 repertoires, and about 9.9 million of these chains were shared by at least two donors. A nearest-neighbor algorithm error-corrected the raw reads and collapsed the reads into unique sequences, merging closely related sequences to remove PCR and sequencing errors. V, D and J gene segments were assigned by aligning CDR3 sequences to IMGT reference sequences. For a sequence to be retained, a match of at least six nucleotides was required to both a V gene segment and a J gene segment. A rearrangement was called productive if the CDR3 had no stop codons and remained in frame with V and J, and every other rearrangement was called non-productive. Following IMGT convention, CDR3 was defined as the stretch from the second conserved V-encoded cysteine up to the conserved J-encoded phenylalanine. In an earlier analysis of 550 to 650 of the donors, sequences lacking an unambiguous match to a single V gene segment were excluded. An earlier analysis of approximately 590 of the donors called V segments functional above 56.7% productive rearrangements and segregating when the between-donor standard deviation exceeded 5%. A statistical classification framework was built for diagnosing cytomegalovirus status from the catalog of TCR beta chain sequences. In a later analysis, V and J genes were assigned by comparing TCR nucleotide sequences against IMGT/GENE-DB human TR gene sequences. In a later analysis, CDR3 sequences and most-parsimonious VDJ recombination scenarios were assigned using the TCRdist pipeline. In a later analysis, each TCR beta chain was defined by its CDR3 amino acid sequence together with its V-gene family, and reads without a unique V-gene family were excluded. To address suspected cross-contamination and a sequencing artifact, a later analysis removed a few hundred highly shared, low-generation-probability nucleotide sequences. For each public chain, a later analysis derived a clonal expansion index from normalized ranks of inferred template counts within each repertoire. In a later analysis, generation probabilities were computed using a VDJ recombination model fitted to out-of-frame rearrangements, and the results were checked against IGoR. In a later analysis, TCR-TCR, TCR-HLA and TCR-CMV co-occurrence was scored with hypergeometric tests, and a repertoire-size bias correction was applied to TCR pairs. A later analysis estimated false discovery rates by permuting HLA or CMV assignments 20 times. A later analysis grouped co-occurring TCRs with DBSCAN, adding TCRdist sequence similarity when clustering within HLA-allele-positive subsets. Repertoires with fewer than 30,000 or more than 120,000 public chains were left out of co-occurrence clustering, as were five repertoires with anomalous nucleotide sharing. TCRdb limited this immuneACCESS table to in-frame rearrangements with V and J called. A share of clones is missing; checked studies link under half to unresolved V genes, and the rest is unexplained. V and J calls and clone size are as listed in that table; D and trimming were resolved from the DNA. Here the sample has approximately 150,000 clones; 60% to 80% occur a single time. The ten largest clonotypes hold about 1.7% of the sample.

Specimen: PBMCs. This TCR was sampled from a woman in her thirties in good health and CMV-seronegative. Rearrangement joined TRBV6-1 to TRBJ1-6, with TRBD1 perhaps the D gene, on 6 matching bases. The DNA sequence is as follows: TGTGCCAGCAGTCGACAGGCGAGCTCACCCCTCCACTTT. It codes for CASSRQASSPLHF.